Shown below are 16 T cell receptor beta chains from a single sample sequenced in a study of CD8+ T cells in alopecia areata. Indicated treatment: oral pan-JAK inhibitor, 5-10 mg twice daily. The sequencing template was cDNA reverse transcribed from extracted RNA. Sequencing used immunoSEQ multiplex PCR; TCRdb keeps in-frame clones, though not all of them. The data hold around 70,000 clones, with over 25% observed a single time. Sequencing used CD8+ T cells sorted from blood, obtained at week 4, from a patient treated with tofacitinib. These receptors were collected from a human donor with alopecia areata.

This chain uses TRBV9 with TRBJ2-7; D remains unclear. The CDR3 contains 15 residues. Trimming removed 0 bases from V and 0 bases from J, with 10 bases in between. Germline values: CDR1 SGDLS, CDR2 YYNGEE. The CDR3 DNA sequence: TGTGCCAGCAGCGTAGGGCCAGCCCTCTCCTACGAGCAGTACTTC. It translates to CASSVGPALSYEQYF.

This chain connects TRBV2 to TRBJ2-3; a weak D match, TRBD2 (7 bases). CDR3 length: 14 residues. Germline V gives CDR1 SNHLY, CDR2 FYNNEI. With 7 bases removed from V and 4 bases from J, the gap between germline ends came to 15 bases. The CDR3 DNA is TGTGCCAGCACCGAGGGGGGGCCTCCAGATACGCAGTATTTT. Translated: CASTEGGPPDTQYF.

This clone was picked up a small number of times. The chain recombines TRBV29-1 with TRBJ2-2, with D maybe TRBD2 (5 bases). Trimming took off 7 bases at V and 4 bases at J, with 16 bases between the two ends. The germline CDR1 and CDR2 sequences are SQVTM and ANQGSEA. The CDR3 sequence is 14 residues long. The CDR3 bases are TGCAGCGCCAAATGGCCGAGGGCCACCGGGGAGCTGTTTTTT. It specifies CSAKWPRATGELFF.

Notes on this clone: One end of the junction is discordant with germline, which a read error may explain. This sequence joins TRBV7-2 and TRBJ2-3, with 8 bases lining up with TRBD2. Germline V gene data show CDR1 as SGHTA and CDR2 as FQGNSA. The CDR3 is made up of 13 amino acids. The CDR3 DNA follows: TGTGCCAGCAGCGCCCTAGCGGGCCCTCTCCAGGGTTTT. Translated: CASSALAGPLQGF. Drawing the rest from reference TRBV7-2 and TRBJ2-3, the complete variable domain is GAGVSQSPSNKVTEKGKDVELRCDPISGHTALYWYRQSLGQGLEFLIYFQGNSAPDKSGLPSDRFSAERTGGSVSTLTIQRTQQEDSAVYLCASSALAGPLQGFGPGTRLTVL.

The table lists this clone with a few counts. The chain is built from TRBV2 and TRBJ2-1; TRBD2 is a possible D gene (6 bases). With 0 bases removed from V and 10 bases from J, the gap between germline ends came to 13 bases. This CDR3 region has 14 residues. CDR1 SNHLY and CDR2 FYNNEI come from the germline V gene. The CDR3 loop is CASSEARGRGEQFF. The CDR3 coding sequence is TGTGCCAGCAGTGAAGCAAGAGGGCGGGGAGAGCAGTTCTTC.

V usage is TRBV11-2 and J usage is TRBJ2-7, with a possible D match to TRBD1 (5 bases). Per the germline V gene, CDR1 is SGHAT and CDR2 is FQNNGV. The CDR3 has 13 amino acids. V was trimmed by 3 bases and J by 4 bases, leaving 10 bases between them. Written as DNA, the CDR3 is TGTGCCAGCAGCTTGGCACAGGTTTACGAGCAGTACTTC. This encodes CASSLAQVYEQYF.

The chain links TRBV19 to TRBJ1-5; D gene ambiguous. The CDR3 is 15 residues long. Germline loops: CDR1 LNHDA, CDR2 SQIVND (reference sequence). Deletions cut 5 bases from V and 1 base from J, with 12 bases between. CDR3 nucleotides: TGTGCCAGTAGTCTTCAGGCAATCAGCAATCAGCCCCAGCATTTT. Its translation is CASSLQAISNQPQHF.

The chain recombines TRBV29-1 with TRBJ1-1; D unresolved. Germline CDR1 SQVTM, CDR2 ANQGSEA. This CDR3 has 11 residues. V dropped 5 bases and J dropped 7 bases, with 11 bases sitting between them. The CDR3 region has the DNA TGCAGCGTTCCCACCCGGGGTGAAGCTTTCTTT. Translating it yields CSVPTRGEAFF.

V and J are TRBV5-4 and TRBJ2-1, with a weak D call TRBD2 (6 bases). The CDR3 runs to 14 residues. The V gene lost 4 bases and the J gene lost 5 bases, with 13 bases spanning the gap. The germline gives CDR1 SGHNT, CDR2 YYREEE (reference sequence). The CDR3 loop is CASSIRWGDNEQFF. CDR3 sequence (DNA): TGTGCCAGCAGCATAAGGTGGGGGGACAATGAGCAGTTCTTC.

The chain combines TRBV27 with TRBJ2-1, with 7 nucleotides matching TRBD2. The CDR3 consists of 15 residues. Per germline, CDR1 MNHEY and CDR2 SMNVEV (reference sequence). The trim removed 0 bases at V and 6 bases at J, leaving 5 bases unmatched. CDR3 sequence (DNA): TGTGCCAGCAGTTTATCGCTAGCGGTCTCCAATGAGCAGTTCTTC. Translation: CASSLSLAVSNEQFF.

At least ten counts were recorded for this clone. This rearrangement joins TRBV28 to TRBJ2-5; no firm D call. The CDR3 totals 15 residues. Germline V gene lookup returns CDR1 MDHEN and CDR2 SYDVKM. The germline V and J ends were trimmed by 2 bases and 3 bases, with 13 bases remaining between them. DNA for the CDR3: TGTGCCAGCAGTTTAAATATGTTACTAAAAGAGACCCAGTACTTC. Its translation: CASSLNMLLKETQYF.

The chain combines TRBV13 with TRBJ2-1, with D possibly TRBD1 on 6 matching bases. The length of the CDR3 is 12 residues. V lost 4 bases and J lost 7, with 8 bases in between. Germline loops: CDR1 PRHDT, CDR2 FYEKMQ (reference sequence). Written as DNA, the CDR3 is TGTGCCAGCAGCTCCAGGGGTAATGAGCAGTTCTTC. This sequence encodes CASSSRGNEQFF.

This clone was counted between two and nine times. Here the CDR3 DNA reads TGCAGCGTTGAACCGGACCAAGAGACCCAGTACTTC. Translating it yields CSVEPDQETQYF. The J gene is TRBJ2-5, the V gene TRBV29-1; D uncertain. Germline V gene lookup returns CDR1 SQVTM and CDR2 ANQGSEA. V dropped 2 bases and J dropped 0 bases, with 4 bases sitting between them. The CDR3 covers 12 residues.

This rearrangement joins TRBV13 to TRBJ2-7; 8 bases are shared with TRBD1. Germline loops: CDR1 PRHDT, CDR2 FYEKMQ (reference sequence). The trim removed 6 bases at V and 7 bases at J, leaving 8 bases unmatched. The CDR3 extends over 13 amino acids. The CDR3 DNA reads as TGTGCCAGCAGTACGACAGGGGCGAGAGAGCAGTACTTC. Translating it yields CASSTTGAREQYF.

This chain connects TRBV5-1 to TRBJ2-3; 13 bases map to TRBD2. CDR3 size: 16 residues. Unmatched junction bases numbered 3, after V lost 4 bases and J lost 1 base. The germline V gene has CDR1 SGHRS and CDR2 YFSETQ. The CDR3, as DNA: TGCGCCAGCAGCCGTGGACTAGCGGGAGGCACAGATACGCAGTATTTT. This translates into CASSRGLAGGTDTQYF. Full variable domain (outside the CDR3, taken from reference TRBV5-1 and TRBJ2-3): KAGVTQTPRYLIKTRGQQVTLSCSPISGHRSVSWYQQTPGQGLQFLFEYFSETQRNKGNFPGRFSGRQFSNSRSEMNVSTLELGDSALYLCASSRGLAGGTDTQYFGPGTRLTVL.

V is TRBV6-6 and J is TRBJ2-1, with 7 bases that match TRBD1. V dropped 9 bases and J dropped 9; count of bases not matched to a gene: 14. Germline V CDR1 and CDR2: MNHNY, SVGAGI (reference sequence). The CDR3 consists of 14 residues. CDR3 sequence reads: CASLGQARGLEQFF. The DNA for the CDR3 is TGTGCCAGTCTCGGACAGGCGAGGGGGCTTGAGCAGTTCTTC.